These 14 T cell receptor beta chains share one sample of origin, sequenced in a study of regulatory T cells in long-lasting Graves disease. Sequencing libraries for TCR beta were prepared with iRepertoire HTBI primers and Arm-PCR of CDR3 regions. TCRdb called the multiplex PCR reads again in MiXCR, with one record for every CDR3 protein. The sample contains roughly 700,000 distinct CDR3 sequences, around 30% of which appear only once. As for time point: persistent/refractory GD, antithyroid drugs over 5 years with positive TRAb. After RNA was extracted from PBMCs, the TCR library was made from it. The sequencing used peripheral blood mononuclear cells (PBMCs), collected when the disease was refractory, from a patient treated with antithyroid drugs. The receptors here all came from a female donor with Graves disease.

The V and J genes are TRBV6-1 and TRBJ1-1; D is unresolved. Trimming pared 5 bases from V and 0 bases from J, leaving 16 bases between. Germline loops: CDR1 MNHNS, CDR2 SASEGT. CDR3 length equals 16 residues. The CDR3 bases are TGTGCCAGCAGTCCGAGGATCCAGAGAATGAACACTGAAGCTTTCTTT. Its translation is CASSPRIQRMNTEAFF.

The chain couples TRBV6-5 to TRBJ1-5; tentatively, D is TRBD1 (5 bases). The CDR3 is made up of 16 amino acids. Trimming took 4 bases from V and 1 from J, leaving 14 bases between them. CDR1 MNHEY and CDR2 SVGAGI come from the germline V gene. CDR3 DNA sequence: TGTGCCAGCAGTTTCCCGAAGGGGAGGAGCAATCAGCCCCAGCATTTT. It specifies CASSFPKGRSNQPQHF.

The J gene is TRBJ1-5, the V gene TRBV7-2; 8 bases line up with TRBD1. Germline loops: CDR1 SGHTA, CDR2 FQGNSA. The CDR3 spans 16 residues. V was pared by 1 base and J by 3 bases, with 5 bases of the junction left unmatched. Here the CDR3 reads CASSLGRDRFNQPQHF. CDR3 bases: TGTGCCAGCAGCTTAGGGCGGGACAGGTTCAATCAGCCCCAGCATTTT.

This clonotype was seen more than once but under ten times. V gene TRBV19 combines with J gene TRBJ2-7, with TRBD2 as a possible D gene (6 bases). This CDR3 has 13 residues. Deletions cut 3 bases from V and 7 bases from J, with 13 bases between. The germline CDR1 and CDR2 sequences are LNHDA and SQIVND (reference sequence). CDR3 bases: TGTGCCAGTAGTATCTGGTCAGCGGGTGAGCAGTACTTC. Translated: CASSIWSAGEQYF.

This clonotype was seen ten or more times. The rearrangement uses TRBV2 and TRBJ1-2; 7 bases align to TRBD1. Per the germline V gene, CDR1 is SNHLY and CDR2 is FYNNEI. V was pared by 3 bases and J by 6 bases, with 10 bases of the junction left unmatched. This CDR3 has 15 residues. CDR3 protein: CASSDEGPGQNGYTF. Here the CDR3 DNA reads TGTGCCAGCAGTGACGAAGGGCCGGGACAGAATGGCTACACCTTC.

The rearrangement uses TRBV19 and TRBJ1-2, with D uncertain. Germline V lookup: CDR1 LNHDA, CDR2 SQIVND (reference sequence). The CDR3 has 14 amino acids. The V gene lost 1 base and the J gene lost 2 bases, with 8 bases spanning the gap. The CDR3 coding sequence is TGTGCCAGTAGTATAGCGCACTTGAACTATGGCTACACCTTC. Protein sequence: CASSIAHLNYGYTF.

V and J are TRBV27 and TRBJ1-1; 8 nucleotides align to TRBD1. V gave up 6 bases and J gave up 1 base; unmatched junction bases: 10. The CDR3 has 16 residues. Germline V gives CDR1 MNHEY, CDR2 SMNVEV (reference sequence). The CDR3 nucleotides are TGTGCCAGCAGCCCCACCTGGACAGGGAGGAACACTGAAGCTTTCTTT. This codes for CASSPTWTGRNTEAFF.

This chain uses TRBV10-2 with TRBJ1-1; D not resolved. Trimming cost V 5 bases and J 1 base, with 11 bases left between them. Per the germline V gene, CDR1 is WSHSY and CDR2 is SAAADI. The CDR3 is 14 amino acids. This CDR3 is CASSRDTRNTEAFF. Here the CDR3 DNA reads TGCGCCAGCAGTCGGGATACGCGGAACACTGAAGCTTTCTTT.

The chain employs TRBV5-7 and TRBJ2-5; no clear D gene. TRBV5-7 is marked as an open reading frame, function uncertain. This CDR3 has 16 amino acids. Trimming took 0 bases from V and 3 from J, leaving 15 bases between them. The CDR3 reads CASSLGLMGCEETQYF. DNA for the CDR3: TGTGCCAGCAGCTTGGGGTTGATGGGGTGTGAAGAGACCCAGTACTTC.

The CDR3 loop is CASSHTSGRASGANVLTF. The CDR3 DNA sequence: TGTGCCAGCAGTCATACTAGCGGGAGGGCCTCTGGGGCCAACGTCCTGACTTTC. This chain connects TRBV6-1 to TRBJ2-6, with TRBD2 matching over 13 bases. This CDR3 has 18 amino acids. CDR1 MNHNS and CDR2 SASEGT come from the germline V gene. The V segment lost 5 bases and the J segment 0 bases; nucleotides outside the gene matches: 4.

CDR3 region: CAIREVGGTGELFF. The CDR3 bases are TGTGCCATTCGGGAGGTCGGAGGCACCGGGGAGCTGTTTTTT. The chain employs TRBV10-3 and TRBJ2-2, with 7 positions matching TRBD2. V lost 9 bases to trimming and J lost 4 bases; unmatched junction nucleotides: 8. Germline lookup yields CDR1 ENHRY and CDR2 SYGVKD. The CDR3 spans 14 residues.

The chain recombines TRBV6-1 with TRBJ1-2; 9 nucleotides agree with TRBD1. J lost 8 bases, V lost 5 bases, and 6 bases had no gene match. The CDR3 is made up of 13 amino acids. Germline V gives CDR1 MNHNS, CDR2 SASEGT. The CDR3 sequence is CASSQQGASGYTF. CDR3 in DNA: TGTGCCAGCAGTCAACAGGGGGCGTCGGGCTACACCTTC.

This clonotype was picked up many times. This sequence joins TRBV6-1 and TRBJ1-2, with D possibly TRBD1 on 6 matching bases. V was pared by 4 bases and J by 2 bases, with 8 bases between. The length of the CDR3 is 13 residues. Germline lookup yields CDR1 MNHNS and CDR2 SASEGT. The CDR3 protein is CASSVTGNYGYTF. CDR3 bases: TGTGCCAGCAGTGTTACAGGGAACTATGGCTACACCTTC.

This chain joins TRBV15 and TRBJ1-1; D ambiguous. The V and J ends lost 0 bases and 1 base respectively, with 9 bases between them. Germline V gene lookup returns CDR1 LNHNV and CDR2 YYDKDF (reference sequence). CDR3 length: 15 residues. CDR3: CATSRDSRQNTEAFF. The CDR3, as DNA: TGTGCCACCAGCAGAGATAGCCGGCAGAACACTGAAGCTTTCTTT.